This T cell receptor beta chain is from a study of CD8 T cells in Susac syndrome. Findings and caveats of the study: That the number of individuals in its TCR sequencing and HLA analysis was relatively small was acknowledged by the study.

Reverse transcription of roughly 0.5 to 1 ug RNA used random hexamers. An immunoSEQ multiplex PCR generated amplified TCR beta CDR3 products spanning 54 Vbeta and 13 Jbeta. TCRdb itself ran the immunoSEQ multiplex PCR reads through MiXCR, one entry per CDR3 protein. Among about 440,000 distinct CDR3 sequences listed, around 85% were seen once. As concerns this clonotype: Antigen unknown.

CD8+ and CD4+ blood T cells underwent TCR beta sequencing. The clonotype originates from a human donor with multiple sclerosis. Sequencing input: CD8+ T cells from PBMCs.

The CDR3 DNA is TGCGCCAGCAGCCAAGTCCTTTTATCGACGGAAGAGACCCAGTACTTC. The encoded protein is CASSQVLLSTEETQYF. The chain links TRBV4-1 to TRBJ2-5; no clear D gene. The length of the CDR3 is 16 residues. Deletions cut 1 base from V and 3 bases from J, with 15 bases between. CDR1 and CDR2 (germline): MGHRA, YSYEKL.